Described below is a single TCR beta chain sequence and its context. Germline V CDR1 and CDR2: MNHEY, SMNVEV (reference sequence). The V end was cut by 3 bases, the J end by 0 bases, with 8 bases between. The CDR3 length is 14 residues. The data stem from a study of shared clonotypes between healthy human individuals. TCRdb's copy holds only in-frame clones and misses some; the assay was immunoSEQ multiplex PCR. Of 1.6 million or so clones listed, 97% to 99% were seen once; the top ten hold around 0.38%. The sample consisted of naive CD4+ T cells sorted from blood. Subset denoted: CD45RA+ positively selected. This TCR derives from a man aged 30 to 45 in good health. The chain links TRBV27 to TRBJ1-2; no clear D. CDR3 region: CASSFREANYGYTF. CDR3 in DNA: TGTGCCAGCAGTTTTCGCGAAGCTAACTATGGCTACACCTTC.